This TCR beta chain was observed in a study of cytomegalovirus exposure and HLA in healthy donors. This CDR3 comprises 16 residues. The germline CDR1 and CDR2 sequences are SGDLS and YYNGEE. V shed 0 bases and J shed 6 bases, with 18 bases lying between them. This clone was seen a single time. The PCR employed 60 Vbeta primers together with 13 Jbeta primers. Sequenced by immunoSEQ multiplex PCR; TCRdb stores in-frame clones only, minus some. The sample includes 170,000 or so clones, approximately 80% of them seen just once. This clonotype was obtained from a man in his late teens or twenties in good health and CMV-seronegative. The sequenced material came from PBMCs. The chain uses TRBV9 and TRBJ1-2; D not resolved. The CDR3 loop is CASSVAGVGRTDGYTF. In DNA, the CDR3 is TGTGCCAGCAGCGTAGCCGGGGTAGGGAGAACAGATGGCTACACCTTC.